The 14 T cell receptor beta chains below were found in one sample sequenced in a study of Graves' ophthalmopathy and Graves' hyperthyroidism. Scientists amplified the TCR beta CDR3 regions from RNA transcripts. Amplification began with first-round RT-PCR using HTBI primers, then second-round multiplex PCR was performed. Via MiXCR, TCRdb re-called the multiplex PCR reads, giving one row per CDR3 protein. The sample yields 230,000 or so distinct CDR3 sequences, around 50% seen once. Sequencing used peripheral blood. The source of these receptors is an adult man with Graves' ophthalmopathy.

This rearrangement joins TRBV6-5 to TRBJ1-2; 8 bases are a match to TRBD1. The germline V gene encodes CDR1 MNHEY and CDR2 SVGAGI. V lost 2 bases and J lost 8; bases outside the gene matches: 7. CDR3 length equals 14 residues. CDR3 region: CASSYDRGIWGYTF. The CDR3 region has the DNA TGTGCCAGCAGTTACGACAGGGGTATTTGGGGCTACACCTTC.

The chain links TRBV7-9 to TRBJ2-7; 9 bases map to TRBD2. Germline V gene lookup returns CDR1 SEHNR and CDR2 FQNEAQ (reference sequence). V gave up 2 bases and J gave up 7 bases; unmatched junction bases: 3. This CDR3 spans 13 amino acids. The CDR3 DNA is TGTGCCAGCAGCTTACTAGCGGGATATGAGCAGTACTTC. Amino acids: CASSLLAGYEQYF.

The genes are TRBV7-2 and TRBJ2-7; no clear D. Germline loops: CDR1 SGHTA, CDR2 FQGNSA. CDR3 length: 15 residues. The ends were cut back, 1 base at V and 0 bases at J, with 10 bases in the middle. CDR3 residues: CASSLDLGLSYEQYF. CDR3 bases: TGTGCCAGCAGCTTAGATCTTGGCCTCTCCTACGAGCAGTACTTC.

This clonotype appeared a few times. The chain links TRBV7-9 to TRBJ2-2; no firm D call. With 4 bases removed from V and 2 bases from J, the gap between germline ends came to 11 bases. The CDR3 is 15 amino acids. CDR1 is SEHNR and CDR2 is FQNEAQ in the germline V gene (reference sequence). The CDR3 DNA reads TGTGCCAGCAGCTCCACCCGGCTTAACACCGGGGAGCTGTTTTTT. Its protein product is CASSSTRLNTGELFF.

This clonotype was recorded only once. The chain joins TRBV12-3 or TRBV12-4 to TRBJ2-2; TRBD2 agrees at 7 bases. V lost 3 bases and J lost 7; bases outside the gene matches: 2. The length of the CDR3 is 13 residues. CDR3 bases: TGTGCCAGCAGTTTCGCGGGAGACGGGGAGCTGTTTTTT. It codes for CASSFAGDGELFF.

This clonotype was picked up a small number of times. This chain connects TRBV19 to TRBJ1-5; no definite D call. Germline V gives CDR1 LNHDA, CDR2 SQIVND (reference sequence). V was pared by 10 bases and J by 0 bases, with 13 bases between. The CDR3 totals 14 residues. The CDR3 bases are TGTGCCACAGGACCGGTTCATAGCAATCAGCCCCAGCATTTT. It is translated as CATGPVHSNQPQHF.

This clonotype has just a few counts. The chain uses TRBV29-1 and TRBJ2-7, with 7 bases lining up with TRBD1. With V trimmed by 0 bases and J by 0 bases, 5 bases remained unmatched. The CDR3 consists of 15 residues. In germline, CDR1 is SQVTM, CDR2 ANQGSEA. The CDR3 DNA follows: TGCAGCGTTGAAGATGCGCAGGGGGTCTCCTACGAGCAGTACTTC. Translating it yields CSVEDAQGVSYEQYF.

The chain employs TRBV20-1 and TRBJ1-4; weak D call: TRBD1 (5 bases). Germline CDR1 and CDR2: DFQATT and SNEGSKA (reference sequence). V lost 4 bases to trimming and J lost 6 bases, with 12 bases between them. The CDR3 has 13 amino acids. Here the CDR3 reads CSAILGTHEKLFF. Written as DNA, the CDR3 is TGCAGTGCTATTCTCGGGACGCATGAAAAACTGTTTTTT.

This clonotype came up a few times. The chain couples TRBV10-3 to TRBJ2-5, with a tentative D call TRBD1 (5 bases). Trimming shortened V by 0 bases and J by 3 bases, and 11 bases separated the two germline ends. CDR1 ENHRY and CDR2 SYGVKD come from the germline V gene. This CDR3 has 15 amino acids. CDR3 sequence: CAISESTAGKETQYF. The CDR3 DNA follows: TGTGCCATCAGTGAGTCGACGGCAGGGAAAGAGACCCAGTACTTC.

This clonotype was counted a few times. V is TRBV6-4 and J is TRBJ2-7, with no clear D. The CDR3 consists of 12 residues. Germline CDR1 is MRHNA and CDR2 is SNTAGT. Trimming shortened V by 7 bases and J by 3 bases, and 10 bases separated the two germline ends. CDR3 coding DNA: TGTGCCAGCAAGGAGCGAGTCTACGAGCAGTACTTC. Amino acid sequence: CASKERVYEQYF.

The chain employs TRBV20-1 and TRBJ1-2, with 7 bases fitting TRBD1. Trimming took 6 bases from V and 5 from J; bases not matched to a gene: 12. The CDR3 spans 14 residues. From germline, CDR1 is DFQATT and CDR2 SNEGSKA (reference sequence). As DNA, the CDR3 is TGCAGTGCCCATAGTGACAGGGTGGGGTATGGCTACACCTTC. Translated: CSAHSDRVGYGYTF.

The CDR3 DNA follows: TGTGCCAGCAGCTTCCAGACATCTTCCTACGAGCAGTACTTC. Its translation: CASSFQTSSYEQYF. The rearrangement joins TRBV7-9 to TRBJ2-7; unclear D gene. In germline, CDR1 is SEHNR, CDR2 FQNEAQ (reference sequence). The CDR3 sequence is 14 residues long. V was trimmed by 3 bases and J by 1 base, leaving 10 bases between them.

Only a few counts were recorded for this clonotype. The chain carries TRBV20-1 and TRBJ1-1, with 9 bases matching TRBD1. The V gene end was trimmed by 1 base and the J gene end by 6 bases; junction bases not matched to a gene: 6. This CDR3 is 14 amino acids long. Per germline, CDR1 DFQATT and CDR2 SNEGSKA (reference sequence). CDR3: CSARAQGQGAEAFF. CDR3 bases: TGCAGTGCTAGAGCGCAGGGACAGGGAGCTGAAGCTTTCTTT.

In its sample, this clonotype was seen a few times. This chain joins TRBV14 and TRBJ1-2; no clear D gene. The CDR3 spans 11 residues. The germline V gene encodes CDR1 SGHDN and CDR2 FVKESK. Trimming pared 6 bases from V and 1 base from J, leaving 3 bases between. This chain's CDR3 is CASRLNYGYTF. The CDR3 DNA reads as TGTGCCAGCAGGCTTAACTATGGCTACACCTTC.